The following is a TCR beta chain sequence with its context. Its cognate antigen is unknown. The entry originates in a study of cytomegalovirus exposure and HLA in healthy donors. Donors consisted of healthy bone marrow donors. Study results and caveats: Looking again later, the authors saw that most CMV-associated TCR beta chains seemed HLA-restricted. HLA alleles showed associations with about 17,000 TCR beta sequences in a later analysis, at a 0.05 false discovery rate. In a later analysis, TCR beta V- and J-gene trimming was associated with a missense DCLRE1C variant.

There are 16 residues in the CDR3. Germline CDR1 and CDR2: LGHNA and YSLEER. Trimming at V came to 1 base and at J to 3 bases, leaving 9 bases not matched to a gene. The PCR was carried out with 60 Vbeta primers and 13 Jbeta primers. The assay was immunoSEQ multiplex PCR, and TCRdb's table has in-frame clones only and misses some. The sample has 150,000 to 200,000 clones, around 81% seen once. This chain joins TRBV4-3 and TRBJ2-7; 7 bases line up with TRBD1. Sequenced: PBMCs. This sequence was found in a man aged 18 to 29 in good health and CMV-seronegative. Written as DNA, the CDR3 is TGCGCCAGCAGCCAAGTAGAAGGGGGCCGCGGCTACGAGCAGTACTTC. The encoded protein is CASSQVEGGRGYEQYF.